Listed here are 21 T cell receptor beta chains from one sample, sequenced in a study of T cell responses to AZD1222 COVID-19 vaccine. Produced via immunoSEQ multiplex PCR; TCRdb's table is partial and in-frame only. The sample shows more than 150,000 clones, around 90% of them seen only once. The input for sequencing was peripheral blood, taken 28 days after the second AZD1222 dose. These receptors all come from an adult who received the AZD1222 COVID-19 vaccine.

This chain links TRBV24-1 with TRBJ2-1; D gene unclear. V was pared by 3 bases and J by 6 bases, with 14 bases between. Germline V gives CDR1 KGHDR, CDR2 SFDVKD. The CDR3 contains 15 residues. For the CDR3, the DNA is TGTGCCACCAGTGATCCATCCGGCGCTGGCAATGAGCAGTTCTTC. As protein: CATSDPSGAGNEQFF.

The rearrangement uses TRBV9 and TRBJ1-2, with D perhaps matching TRBD1 (5 bases). V lost 5 bases and J lost 4, with 9 bases in between. Germline assignment: CDR1 SGDLS and CDR2 YYNGEE. The CDR3 totals 12 residues. The CDR3 DNA follows: TGTGCCAGCAGGGGGGACGGCTATGGCTACACCTTC. Amino acids: CASRGDGYGYTF. Drawing the rest from reference TRBV9 and TRBJ1-2, the complete variable domain is DSGVTQTPKHLITATGQRVTLRCSPRSGDLSVYWYQQSLDQGLQFLIQYYNGEERAKGNILERFSAQQFPDLHSELNLSSLELGDSALYFCASRGDGYGYTFGSGTRLTVV.

The CDR3 region has the DNA TGTGCCAGCAGCTTAGCGGTCCTAGCTGAGCAGTTCTTC. Protein product: CASSLAVLAEQFF. This chain joins TRBV11-3 and TRBJ2-1; weak D call: TRBD2 (5 bases). Trimming cost V 1 base and J 9 bases, with 10 bases left between them. The CDR3 sequence is 13 residues long. Germline V gene sequence: CDR1 SGHNT, CDR2 YENEEA.

The chain has TRBV10-3 and TRBJ1-4, with a weak D call TRBD1 (6 bases). Germline V gene data show CDR1 as ENHRY and CDR2 as SYGVKD. This CDR3 contains 13 residues. V lost 8 bases and J lost 5, with 12 bases in between. The CDR3 DNA sequence: TGTGCCATCGGAGGGGGGGGGAATGAAAAACTGTTTTTT. Translation gives CAIGGGGNEKLFF.

The J gene is TRBJ2-4, the V gene TRBV7-3; 8 nucleotides agree with TRBD2. CDR1 and CDR2 (germline): SGHTA, FQGTGA. Trimming at V came to 4 bases and at J to 7 bases, leaving 6 bases not matched to a gene. This CDR3 comprises 14 residues. CDR3 in amino acids: CASSSPGLDNIQYF. The CDR3, as DNA: TGTGCCAGCAGCTCGCCGGGACTAGATAACATTCAGTACTTC. Complete variable domain (other parts from reference TRBV7-3 and TRBJ2-4): GAGVSQTPSNKVTEKGKYVELRCDPISGHTALYWYRQSLGQGPEFLIYFQGTGAADDSGLPNDRFFAVRPEGSVSTLKIQRTERGDSAVYLCASSSPGLDNIQYFGAGTRLSVL.

V and J are TRBV7-2 and TRBJ2-7; 7 positions match TRBD1. V dropped 7 bases and J dropped 7; count of bases not matched to a gene: 19. This CDR3 is 16 amino acids long. Germline assignment: CDR1 SGHTA and CDR2 FQGNSA. In DNA form, the CDR3 reads TGTGCCAGCACCACAGGGGTGGGCCTCGGGACGGGTGAGCAGTACTTC. Residues: CASTTGVGLGTGEQYF.

This chain connects TRBV28 to TRBJ1-5; D remains unclear. V lost 5 bases and J lost 5, with 7 bases in between. CDR1 and CDR2 from the germline V gene are MDHEN and SYDVKM. This CDR3 has 12 amino acids. The CDR3, as DNA: TGTGCCAGCAGTCTAACATATCAGCCCCAGCATTTT. It codes for CASSLTYQPQHF.

The V gene is TRBV9, the J gene TRBJ2-3; D is perhaps TRBD1 or TRBD2 (5 bases each). Deletions cut 4 bases from V and 4 bases from J, with 16 bases between. Germline V lookup: CDR1 SGDLS, CDR2 YYNGEE. The length of the CDR3 is 15 residues. CDR3 sequence reads: CASSLGTVPPDTQYF. As DNA, the CDR3 is TGTGCCAGCAGCCTCGGGACGGTCCCCCCAGATACGCAGTATTTT.

This chain joins TRBV19 and TRBJ2-1; TRBD2 aligns across 7 bases. Germline values: CDR1 LNHDA, CDR2 SQIVND (reference sequence). After removal of 3 bases from V and 5 bases from J, the junction contained 10 bases not matched to a gene. The CDR3 loop spans 16 amino acids. The CDR3 DNA reads TGTGCCAGTAGTATGGGTAGCGGGCCCAAGAACAATGAGCAGTTCTTC. This gives the protein CASSMGSGPKNNEQFF.

V is TRBV6-5 and J is TRBJ2-7, with 8 nucleotides matching TRBD1. Per the germline V gene, CDR1 is MNHEY and CDR2 is SVGAGI. This CDR3 spans 14 amino acids. Losses at the gene ends were 2 bases for V and 5 bases for J; bases not matched to a gene: 5. The CDR3, as DNA: TGTGCCAGCAGTTACCTGGACAGGGCCCACGAGCAGTACTTC. Its translation: CASSYLDRAHEQYF.

The chain carries TRBV2 and TRBJ2-2, with 7 bases identical to TRBD1. V was pared by 5 bases and J by 11 bases, with 5 bases of the junction left unmatched. Germline V CDR1 and CDR2: SNHLY, FYNNEI. The CDR3 is made up of 12 amino acids. The CDR3 region has the DNA TGTGCCAGCAGTTCTCGACAGGGTGAGCTGTTTTTT. Residues: CASSSRQGELFF.

The chain employs TRBV6-5 and TRBJ1-5; D is possibly TRBD1 (6 bases). The V gene lost 8 bases and the J gene lost 2 bases, with 10 bases spanning the gap. Germline V gene sequence: CDR1 MNHEY, CDR2 SVGAGI. There are 13 residues in the CDR3. CDR3 region: CASGGAGNQPQHF. Here the CDR3 DNA reads TGTGCCAGCGGGGGGGCCGGCAATCAGCCCCAGCATTTT.

The chain uses TRBV19 and TRBJ1-4; D uncertain. V was shortened by 4 bases and J by 6 bases, with 9 bases between the two germline ends. In germline, CDR1 is LNHDA, CDR2 SQIVND (reference sequence). The CDR3 extends over 13 amino acids. CDR3 DNA: TGTGCCAGTAGTACAAGACTGGATGAAAAACTGTTTTTT. Protein sequence: CASSTRLDEKLFF.

The chain carries TRBV9 and TRBJ2-7, with TRBD2 matching 14 bases. The CDR3 is 17 residues long. Germline-derived CDR1 and CDR2 are SGDLS and YYNGEE. With 3 bases clipped from V and 3 bases from J, the junction kept 8 bases outside the gene matches. CDR3: CASSAGTSGGPYYEQYF. As DNA, the CDR3 is TGTGCCAGCAGCGCGGGGACTAGCGGGGGCCCTTACTACGAGCAGTACTTC.

This chain joins TRBV18 and TRBJ1-1; D is uncertain. The CDR3 runs to 13 residues. Trimming removed 8 bases from V and 1 base from J, with 11 bases in between. From germline, CDR1 is KGHSH and CDR2 LQKENI. In nucleotides, the CDR3 is TGTGCCAGCCTCATGGGTAGGAACACTGAAGCTTTCTTT. It codes for CASLMGRNTEAFF. The full variable domain, in which reference TRBV18 and TRBJ1-1 provide the parts outside the CDR3, is NAGVMQNPRHLVRRRGQEARLRCSPMKGHSHVYWYRQLPEEGLKFMVYLQKENIIDESGMPKERFSAEFPKEGPSILRIQQVVRGDSAAYFCASLMGRNTEAFFGQGTRLTVV.

The chain employs TRBV28 and TRBJ1-5, with 11 bases aligning to TRBD1. The germline V gene has CDR1 MDHEN and CDR2 SYDVKM. The CDR3 has 15 residues. The junction had 6 bases not matched to a gene; V was cut back by 6 bases and J by 5 bases. This CDR3 reads CASSHGTGGYQPQHF. The CDR3 nucleotides are TGTGCCAGCAGCCACGGGACAGGGGGGTATCAGCCCCAGCATTTT.

The chain has TRBV5-6 and TRBJ2-7; D gene unclear. The V end was cut by 4 bases, the J end by 0 bases, with 8 bases between. Germline assignment: CDR1 SGHDT and CDR2 YYEEEE. CDR3 length: 13 amino acids. CDR3 bases: TGTGCCAGCAGCCCACCGTTCTCCTACGAGCAGTACTTC. This translates into CASSPPFSYEQYF.

This clone was seen a single time. V and J are TRBV6-5 and TRBJ1-1; D is unresolved. CDR3 length equals 13 residues. CDR1 MNHEY and CDR2 SVGAGI come from the germline V gene. The V and J ends lost 10 bases and 0 bases respectively, with 12 bases between them. The CDR3 loop reads CAILDVLNTEAFF. CDR3 DNA sequence: TGTGCCATACTGGACGTACTGAACACTGAAGCTTTCTTT.

The rearrangement links TRBV5-6 to TRBJ2-3; 10 bases fit TRBD2. V lost 3 bases, J lost 2 bases, and 3 bases stayed unmatched. The length of the CDR3 is 15 residues. Per the germline V gene, CDR1 is SGHDT and CDR2 is YYEEEE. The CDR3 reads CASSSGLASTDTQYF. As DNA, the CDR3 is TGTGCCAGCAGCTCGGGACTAGCGTCCACAGATACGCAGTATTTT.

The chain uses TRBV11-2 and TRBJ2-1, with 10 bases fitting TRBD2. The J segment lost 7 bases and the V segment lost 5 bases, leaving 5 bases of the junction unmatched. The CDR3 runs to 14 residues. Germline CDR1 is SGHAT and CDR2 is FQNNGV. The CDR3 DNA reads as TGTGCCAGCAGCCTACTAGCGGGGATAAATGAGCAGTTCTTC. This translates into CASSLLAGINEQFF.

This chain uses TRBV2 with TRBJ1-2; 9 nucleotides align to TRBD1. The CDR3 extends over 14 amino acids. Trimming removed 5 bases from V and 5 bases from J; junction bases left unmatched: 6. Germline-derived CDR1 and CDR2 are SNHLY and FYNNEI. CDR3 amino acids: CASSRTGERYGYTF. The CDR3 coding sequence is TGTGCCAGCAGTAGGACAGGGGAGAGGTATGGCTACACCTTC.